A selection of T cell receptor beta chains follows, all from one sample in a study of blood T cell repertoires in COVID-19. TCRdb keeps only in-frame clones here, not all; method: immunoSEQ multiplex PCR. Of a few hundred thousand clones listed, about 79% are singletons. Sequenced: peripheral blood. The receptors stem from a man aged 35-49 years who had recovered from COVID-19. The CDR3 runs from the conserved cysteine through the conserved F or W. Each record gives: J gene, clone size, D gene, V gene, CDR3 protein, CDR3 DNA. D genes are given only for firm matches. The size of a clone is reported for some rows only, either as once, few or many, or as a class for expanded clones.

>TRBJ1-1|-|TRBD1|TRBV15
CATSRNLQGGTEAFF
TGTGCCACCAGCAGGAACCTGCAGGGGGGCACTGAAGCTTTCTTT
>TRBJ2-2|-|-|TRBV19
CATSSLRDTNTGELFF
TGTGCCACCTCTTCCCTTCGAGACACAAACACCGGGGAGCTGTTTTTT
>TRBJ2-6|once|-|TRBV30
CAWSGSSGANVLTF
TGTGCCTGGAGCGGGAGCTCTGGGGCCAACGTCCTGACTTTC
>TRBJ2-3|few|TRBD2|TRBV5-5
CASSGFGGRTDTQYF
TGTGCCAGCAGCGGTTTCGGCGGGAGAACAGATACGCAGTATTTT
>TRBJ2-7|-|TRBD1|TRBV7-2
CASSLHRGRTYEQYF
TGTGCCAGCAGCTTACACAGGGGGCGTACCTACGAGCAGTACTTC
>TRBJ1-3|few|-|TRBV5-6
CASSPIGSSYSGNTIYF
TGTGCCAGCAGCCCGATCGGTAGCAGCTACTCTGGAAACACCATATATTTT
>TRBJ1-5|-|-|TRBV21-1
CASSKGGLSNQPQHF
TGTGCCAGCAGCAAGGGGGGGCTTAGCAATCAGCCCCAGCATTTT
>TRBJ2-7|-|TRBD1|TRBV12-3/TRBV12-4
CASSTGGHEQYF
TGTGCCAGCAGCACAGGGGGACACGAGCAGTACTTC
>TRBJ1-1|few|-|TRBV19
CASVPRGNTEAFF
TGTGCCAGCGTTCCCAGGGGGAACACTGAAGCTTTCTTT
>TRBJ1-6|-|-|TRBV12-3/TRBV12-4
CASSPEGGSPLHF
TGTGCCAGCAGTCCCGAGGGTGGGTCACCCCTCCACTTT